This T cell receptor (beta chain) was identified in a study of OX40 agonist ivuxolimab in advanced cancers. The wider study: The study treated patients with ivuxolimab, an agonistic anti-OX40 (CD134) antibody. Prior anti-PD-1, anti-PD-L1 or anti-CTLA-4 therapy did not bar entry, and approximately 43% had some.

Only a few counts were recorded for this clone. Its antigen is still unknown. The table came from immunoSEQ multiplex PCR; TCRdb's copy has only in-frame clones and leaves some out. The sample carries tens of thousands of clones, about three quarters recorded once. General observations from the study: The CD4+ and CD8+ T cells in the blood had expanded clonally by week 6 at 0.1 to 3.0 mg/kg. More expanded clones were seen, on average, in CD8+ T cells than in CD4+.

The CDR3 length is 15 residues. J was trimmed by 7 bases and V by 5 bases; bases with no gene match: 7. Germline loops: CDR1 SEHNR, CDR2 FQNEAQ (reference sequence). This receptor was identified in an adult with an advanced solid tumor such as melanoma, head and neck, liver or kidney cancer. The source material was CD4+ or CD8+ T cells sorted from blood, sampled in a trial of the OX40 agonist ivuxolimab. The chain couples TRBV7-9 to TRBJ2-7, with 14 bases that match TRBD2. The CDR3 DNA follows: TGTGCCAGCAGCCCGGCCGGGACTAGCGGGAGAGAGCAGTACTTC. As protein: CASSPAGTSGREQYF.